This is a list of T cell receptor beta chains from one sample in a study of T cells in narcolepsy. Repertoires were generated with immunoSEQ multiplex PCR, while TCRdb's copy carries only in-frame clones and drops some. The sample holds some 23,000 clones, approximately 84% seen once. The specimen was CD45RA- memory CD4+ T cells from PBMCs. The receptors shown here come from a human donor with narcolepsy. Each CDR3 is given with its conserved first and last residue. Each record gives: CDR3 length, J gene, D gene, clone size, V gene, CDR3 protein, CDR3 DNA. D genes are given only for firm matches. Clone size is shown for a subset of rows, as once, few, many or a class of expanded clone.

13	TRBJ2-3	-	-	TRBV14	CASSQRLADTQYF	TGTGCCAGCAGCCAAAGACTAGCAGATACGCAGTATTTT
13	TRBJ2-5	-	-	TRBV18	CASSPAVGGTQYF	TGTGCCAGCTCACCTGCGGTGGGAGGGACCCAGTACTTC
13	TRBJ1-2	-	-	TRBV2	CASSENVNYGYTF	TGTGCCAGCAGTGAAAACGTTAACTATGGCTACACCTTC
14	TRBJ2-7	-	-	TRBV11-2	CASRPGGGRREQYF	TGTGCCAGCAGGCCCGGGGGAGGCCGGCGCGAGCAGTACTTC
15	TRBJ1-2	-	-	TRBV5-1	CASSSAAVEGYGYTF	TGCGCCAGCAGCTCGGCCGCAGTAGAGGGATATGGCTACACCTTC
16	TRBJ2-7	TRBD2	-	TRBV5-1	CASSLGPGRGGSEQYF	TGCGCCAGCAGCTTGGGACCCGGGAGGGGAGGGTCCGAGCAGTACTTC
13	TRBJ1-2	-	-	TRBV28	CASSFRGADGHTF	TGTGCCAGCAGTTTTCGGGGGGCTGACGGCCACACCTTC
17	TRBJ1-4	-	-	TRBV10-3	CAISESPRGGRPEKLFF	TGTGCCATCAGTGAGTCGCCTCGGGGTGGTCGGCCGGAAAAACTGTTTTTT
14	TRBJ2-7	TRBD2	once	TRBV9	CASSPRRGAYEQYF	TGTGCCAGCAGCCCCCGTCGGGGGGCCTACGAGCAGTACTTC
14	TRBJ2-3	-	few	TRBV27	CASSFLTEGDTQYF	TGTGCCAGCAGTTTTTTGACAGAAGGAGATACGCAGTATTTT
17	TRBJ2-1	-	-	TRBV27	CASSLSPLPSSYNEQFF	TGTGCCAGCAGTTTATCTCCCCTTCCTAGCTCCTACAATGAGCAGTTCTTC
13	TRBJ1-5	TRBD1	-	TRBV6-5	CASSSDRGQPQHF	TGTGCCAGCAGCTCTGACAGGGGGCAGCCCCAGCATTTT
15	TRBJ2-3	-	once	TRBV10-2	CASTMTRSSTDTQYF	TGCGCCAGCACCATGACTAGATCTAGCACAGATACGCAGTATTTT
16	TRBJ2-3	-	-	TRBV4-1	CASSQEGGLLGDTQYF	TGCGCCAGCAGCCAAGAAGGGGGTCTCTTGGGAGATACGCAGTATTTT
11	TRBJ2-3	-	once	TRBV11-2	CASSRVPTVLW	TGTGCCAGCAGCAGGGTCCCGACCGTTTTGTGG
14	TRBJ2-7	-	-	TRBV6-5	CASSRGSYSYEQYF	TGTGCCAGTAGTCGTGGCTCTTACTCCTACGAGCAGTACTTC
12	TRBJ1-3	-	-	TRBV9	CASEGDRNTIYF	TGTGCCAGCGAGGGGGACAGAAACACCATATATTTT
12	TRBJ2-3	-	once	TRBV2	CASRGAGDTQYF	TGTGCCAGCAGGGGGGCCGGCGATACGCAGTATTTT
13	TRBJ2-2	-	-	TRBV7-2	CASSTHNTGELFF	TGTGCCAGCAGCACCCACAACACCGGGGAGCTGTTTTTT
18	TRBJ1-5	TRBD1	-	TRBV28	CASSAFPKGTGGVQPQHF	TGTGCCAGCAGTGCATTCCCCAAAGGGACAGGGGGAGTGCAGCCCCAGCATTTT
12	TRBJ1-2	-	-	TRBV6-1	CASSQTTYGYTF	TGTGCCAGCAGTCAAACAACCTATGGCTACACCTTC
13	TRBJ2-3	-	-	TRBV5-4	CASSFRVTDTQYF	TGTGCCAGCAGCTTCAGAGTCACAGATACGCAGTATTTT
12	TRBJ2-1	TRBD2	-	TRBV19	CASRTSGNEQFF	TGTGCCAGTCGGACTAGCGGCAATGAGCAGTTCTTC
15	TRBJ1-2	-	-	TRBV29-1	CSVVASGPPNYGYTF	TGCAGCGTTGTGGCCAGTGGGCCGCCTAACTATGGCTACACCTTC
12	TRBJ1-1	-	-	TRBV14	CASSQDRLGAFF	TGTGCCAGCAGCCAAGATCGCCTAGGCGCTTTCTTT
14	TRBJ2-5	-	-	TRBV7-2	CASSHRAGQETQYF	TGTGCCAGCTCCCACAGGGCAGGGCAAGAGACCCAGTACTTC
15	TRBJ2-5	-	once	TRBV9	CASSSTLSGRETQYF	TGTGCCAGCAGCTCCACCCTATCCGGGAGAGAGACCCAGTACTTC
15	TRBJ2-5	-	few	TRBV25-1	CASSVPGGGRETQYF	TGTGCCAGCAGTGTCCCCGGTGGGGGACGGGAGACCCAGTACTTC
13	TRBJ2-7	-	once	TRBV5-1	CASTVGRTYEQYF	TGCGCCAGCACTGTGGGCAGGACCTACGAGCAGTACTTC
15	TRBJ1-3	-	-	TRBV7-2	CASSLRAGSGNTIYF	TGTGCCAGCAGCTTAAGGGCGGGCTCTGGAAACACCATATATTTT
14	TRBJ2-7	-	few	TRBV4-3	CASSKDYSSYEQYF	TGCGCCAGCAGTAAAGACTATAGCTCCTACGAGCAGTACTTC
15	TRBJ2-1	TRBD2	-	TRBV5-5	CASSSGTSGAYEQFF	TGTGCCAGCAGCTCCGGGACTAGCGGGGCCTATGAGCAGTTCTTC
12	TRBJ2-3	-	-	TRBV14	CASSLRGDTQYF	TGTGCCAGCAGCCTCCGGGGGGATACGCAGTATTTT
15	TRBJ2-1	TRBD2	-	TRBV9	CASSLLATRTNEQFF	TGTGCCAGCAGCTTACTAGCGACTAGGACCAATGAGCAGTTCTTC
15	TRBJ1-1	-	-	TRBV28	CASSFSGRGNTEAFF	TGTGCCAGCAGTTTTAGTGGCAGGGGGAACACTGAAGCTTTCTTT
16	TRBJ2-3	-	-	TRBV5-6	CASSHRVESSTDTQYF	TGTGCCAGCAGCCATCGGGTGGAATCTAGCACAGATACGCAGTATTTT
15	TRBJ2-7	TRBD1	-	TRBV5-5	CASSMPGQSSYEQYF	TGTGCCAGCAGTATGCCGGGACAGAGCTCCTACGAGCAGTACTTC
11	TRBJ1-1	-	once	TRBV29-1	CSVGIDTEAFF	TGCAGCGTTGGGATTGACACTGAAGCTTTCTTT
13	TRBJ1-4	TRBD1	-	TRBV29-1	CSVAGQGFEKLFF	TGCAGCGTCGCCGGACAGGGTTTTGAAAAACTGTTTTTT
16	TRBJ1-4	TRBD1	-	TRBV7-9	CASSLLGQGAWEKLFF	TGTGCCAGCAGCTTACTGGGACAGGGGGCATGGGAAAAACTGTTTTTT
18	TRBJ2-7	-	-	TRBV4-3	CASSQERVFQTGRYEQYF	TGCGCCAGCAGCCAAGAACGGGTATTTCAGACAGGTCGCTACGAGCAGTACTTC
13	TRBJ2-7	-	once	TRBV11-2	CASNRAGRGEQYF	TGTGCCAGCAACCGGGCCGGTCGCGGTGAGCAGTACTTC
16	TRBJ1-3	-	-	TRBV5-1	CASSLAGVEYGNTIYF	TGCGCCAGCAGCTTGGCCGGGGTTGAGTACGGAAACACCATATATTTT
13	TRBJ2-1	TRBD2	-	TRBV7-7	CASSLSAGGEQFF	TGTGCCAGCAGCTTATCGGCGGGAGGGGAGCAGTTCTTC
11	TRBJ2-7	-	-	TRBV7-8	CASSVDYEQYF	TGTGCCAGCAGCGTGGACTACGAGCAGTACTTC
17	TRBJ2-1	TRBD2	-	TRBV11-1	CASSLEWIPGGVNEQFF	TGTGCCAGCAGCTTAGAGTGGATACCGGGAGGGGTCAATGAGCAGTTCTTC
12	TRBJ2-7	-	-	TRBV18	CASSPIEREQYF	TGTGCCAGCTCACCAATCGAAAGGGAGCAGTACTTC
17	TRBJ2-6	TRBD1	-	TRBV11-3	CASSPGQWASGANVLTF	TGTGCCAGCAGCCCGGGACAGTGGGCCTCTGGGGCCAACGTCCTGACTTTC
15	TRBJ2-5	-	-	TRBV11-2	CASSLDFLQGGEQYF	TGTGCCAGCAGCTTAGATTTCCTACAGGGAGGGGAGCAGTACTTC
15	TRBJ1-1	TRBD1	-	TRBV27	CASRELDRGWTEAFF	TGTGCCAGCCGGGAACTAGACAGGGGGTGGACTGAAGCTTTCTTT
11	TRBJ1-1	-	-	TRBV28	CASSPGPEAFF	TGTGCCAGCAGTCCGGGCCCCGAAGCTTTCTTT
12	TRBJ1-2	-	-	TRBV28	CASSYSGSGYTF	TGTGCCAGCAGTTATTCAGGGTCCGGCTACACCTTC
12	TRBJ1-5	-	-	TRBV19	CASSTRGGAQHF	TGTGCCAGTAGTACCCGGGGTGGGGCCCAGCATTTT